This T cell receptor beta chain was observed in a study of T cell repertoires in cytomegalovirus infection. TCRdb passed the reads through MiXCR, listing each CDR3 protein once. The sample holds some 400,000 distinct CDR3 sequences; around 18% are singletons and the top ten take about 10%. This clonotype has at least ten counts. CDR3 size: 14 residues. Germline V gene data show CDR1 as SGHVS and CDR2 as FQNEAQ. The V gene end was trimmed by 1 base and the J gene end by 11 bases; junction bases not matched to a gene: 7. This chain joins TRBV7-8 and TRBJ2-1; 8 bases are a match to TRBD2. The sample taken for sequencing was PBMCs. This clonotype was obtained from a human donor in good health (CMV status not recorded). Some clones in this sample may be carry-over from other donors' samples. For the CDR3, the DNA is TGTGCCAGCAGCTTAGTCCTAGCGGGCGGGAAGCAGTTCTTC. Amino acids: CASSLVLAGGKQFF.